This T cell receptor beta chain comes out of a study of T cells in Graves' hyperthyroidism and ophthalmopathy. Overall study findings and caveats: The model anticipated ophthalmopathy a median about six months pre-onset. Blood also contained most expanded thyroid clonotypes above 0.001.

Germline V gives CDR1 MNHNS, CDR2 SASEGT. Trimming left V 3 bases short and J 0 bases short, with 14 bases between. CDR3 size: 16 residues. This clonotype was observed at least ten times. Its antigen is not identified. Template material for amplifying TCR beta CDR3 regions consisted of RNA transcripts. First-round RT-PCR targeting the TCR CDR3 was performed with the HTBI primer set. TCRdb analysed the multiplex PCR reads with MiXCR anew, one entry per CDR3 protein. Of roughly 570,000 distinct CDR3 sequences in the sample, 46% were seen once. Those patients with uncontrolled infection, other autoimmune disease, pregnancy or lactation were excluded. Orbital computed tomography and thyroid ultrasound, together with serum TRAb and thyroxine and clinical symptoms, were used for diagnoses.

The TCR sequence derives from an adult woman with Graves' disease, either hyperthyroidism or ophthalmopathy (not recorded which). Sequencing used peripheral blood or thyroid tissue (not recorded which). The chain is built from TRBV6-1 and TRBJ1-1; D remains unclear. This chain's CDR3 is CASSDIREGMNTEAFF. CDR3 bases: TGTGCCAGCAGTGATATTCGTGAGGGCATGAACACTGAAGCTTTCTTT.